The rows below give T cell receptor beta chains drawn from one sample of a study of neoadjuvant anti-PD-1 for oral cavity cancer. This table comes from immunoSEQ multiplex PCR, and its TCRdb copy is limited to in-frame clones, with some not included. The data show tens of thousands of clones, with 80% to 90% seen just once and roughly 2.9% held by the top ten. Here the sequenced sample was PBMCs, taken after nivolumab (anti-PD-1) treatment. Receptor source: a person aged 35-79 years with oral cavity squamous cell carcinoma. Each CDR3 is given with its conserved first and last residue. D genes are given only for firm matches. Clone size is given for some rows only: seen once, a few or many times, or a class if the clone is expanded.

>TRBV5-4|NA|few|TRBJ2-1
CASSGGRGAMNEQFF
TGTGCCAGCAGCGGCGGCAGGGGGGCGATGAATGAGCAGTTCTTC
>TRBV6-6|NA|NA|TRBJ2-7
CASSHPGTGFREQYF
TGTGCCAGCAGCCACCCCGGGACGGGCTTCCGCGAGCAGTACTTC
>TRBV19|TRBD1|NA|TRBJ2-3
CASSDQTGAGTDTQYF
TGTGCCAGTAGTGACCAGACAGGGGCTGGGACAGATACGCAGTATTTT
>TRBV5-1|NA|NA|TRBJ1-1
CASSTGKGQVTEAFF
TGCGCCAGCAGCACGGGGAAAGGACAAGTCACTGAAGCTTTCTTT
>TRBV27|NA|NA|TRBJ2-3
CASSLSHGTDTQYF
TGTGCCAGCAGTTTATCGCATGGGACAGATACGCAGTATTTT
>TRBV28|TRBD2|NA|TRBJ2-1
CASSLLLRLAVYNEQFF
TGTGCCAGCAGTTTATTGTTGAGACTAGCGGTCTACAATGAGCAGTTCTTC
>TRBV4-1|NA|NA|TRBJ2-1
CASSLRLSSYNEQFF
TGCGCCAGCAGCCTCCGACTAAGCTCCTACAATGAGCAGTTCTTC
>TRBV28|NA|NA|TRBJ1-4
CASSLIREKLFF
TGTGCCAGCAGTTTAATTCGGGAAAAACTGTTTTTT
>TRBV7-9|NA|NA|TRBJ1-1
CASSLLNYRVSGTEAFF
TGTGCCAGCAGCTTACTGAACTACAGGGTCTCGGGCACTGAAGCTTTCTTT
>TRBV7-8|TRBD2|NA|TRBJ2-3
CASSGKTSGGALDTQYF
TGTGCCAGCAGCGGAAAAACTAGCGGGGGGGCCTTAGATACGCAGTATTTT
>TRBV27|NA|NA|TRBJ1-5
CASSSGSAGNQPQHF
TGTGCCAGCAGTTCGGGGTCTGCAGGCAATCAGCCCCAGCATTTT
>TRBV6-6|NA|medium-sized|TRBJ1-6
CASTEEGDISPLHF
TGTGCCAGCACAGAGGAGGGGGATATTTCACCCCTCCACTTT
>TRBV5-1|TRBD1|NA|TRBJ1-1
CASSWGQGGSEAFF
TGCGCCAGCAGCTGGGGACAGGGAGGCTCTGAAGCTTTCTTT
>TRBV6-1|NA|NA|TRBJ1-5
CASSETGNQPQHF
TGTGCCAGCAGTGAAACAGGGAATCAGCCCCAGCATTTT
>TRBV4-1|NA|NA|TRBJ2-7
CASSQGEFYEQYF
TGCGCCAGCAGCCAAGGGGAATTCTACGAGCAGTACTTC
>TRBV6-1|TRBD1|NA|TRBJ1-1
CASSLRTGRTEAFF
TGTGCCAGCAGTTTAAGGACAGGGCGCACTGAAGCTTTCTTT
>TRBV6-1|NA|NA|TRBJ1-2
CASLSDHGYTF
TGTGCCAGCCTCAGTGATCACGGCTACACCTTC
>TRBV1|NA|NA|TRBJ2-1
CTSSQDSHVANPSLEQFF
TGCACCAGCAGCCAAGATTCCCATGTAGCGAACCCCTCCCTTGAGCAGTTCTTC
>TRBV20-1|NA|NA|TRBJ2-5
CSTPRGETQYF
TGCAGTACCCCGCGGGGAGAGACCCAGTACTTC
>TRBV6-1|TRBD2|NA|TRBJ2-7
CASVSSGVPEQYF
TGTGCCAGCGTCAGTAGCGGGGTTCCCGAGCAGTACTTC
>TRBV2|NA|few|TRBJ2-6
CASGVSGANVLTF
TGTGCCAGCGGGGTCTCTGGGGCCAACGTCCTGACTTTC
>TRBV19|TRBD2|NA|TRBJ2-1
CASSISGSFPYNEQFF
TGTGCCAGTAGTATTAGCGGGAGTTTCCCCTACAATGAGCAGTTCTTC
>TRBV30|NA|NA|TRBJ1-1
CAGRVNTEAFF
TGTGCCGGCAGGGTGAACACTGAAGCTTTCTTT
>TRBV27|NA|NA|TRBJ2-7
CASSPGSELVLAYEQYF
TGTGCCAGCAGTCCCGGGTCGGAACTAGTTCTTGCTTACGAGCAGTACTTC
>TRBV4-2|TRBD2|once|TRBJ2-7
CASSQDRTRAGSYEQYF
TGTGCCAGCAGCCAAGATCGGACTAGGGCAGGCTCCTACGAGCAGTACTTC
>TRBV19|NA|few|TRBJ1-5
CASSIQGDGPQHF
TGTGCCAGTAGTATTCAAGGGGACGGGCCCCAGCATTTT
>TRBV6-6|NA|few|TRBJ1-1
CASFRWGYRGNTEAFF
TGTGCCAGCTTTAGGTGGGGGTACCGTGGGAACACTGAAGCTTTCTTT
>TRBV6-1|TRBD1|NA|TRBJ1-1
CASPTDRLNTEAFF
TGTGCCAGCCCCACGGACAGGTTGAACACTGAAGCTTTCTTT
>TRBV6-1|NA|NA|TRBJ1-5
CASQPTAGSNQPQHF
TGTGCCAGCCAACCTACCGCCGGGAGCAATCAGCCCCAGCATTTT
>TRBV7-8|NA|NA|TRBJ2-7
CASSRTWGYEQYF
TGTGCCAGCAGCCGGACTTGGGGCTACGAGCAGTACTTC
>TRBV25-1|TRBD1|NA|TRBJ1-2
CASSEQGAHYGYTF
TGTGCCAGCAGTGAACAGGGGGCCCACTATGGCTACACCTTC
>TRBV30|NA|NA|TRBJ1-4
CAWSFSLGEKLFF
TGTGCCTGGAGTTTTTCGCTAGGTGAAAAACTGTTTTTT
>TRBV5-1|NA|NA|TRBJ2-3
CASRWERNTDTQYF
TGCGCCAGCCGCTGGGAGCGGAACACAGATACGCAGTATTTT
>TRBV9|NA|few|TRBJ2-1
CASSVGSGPYNEQFF
TGTGCCAGCAGCGTAGGAAGCGGGCCCTACAATGAGCAGTTCTTC
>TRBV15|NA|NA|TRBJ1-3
CATSRGGGKGNTIYF
TGTGCCACCAGCAGAGGCGGGGGCAAAGGAAACACCATATATTTT
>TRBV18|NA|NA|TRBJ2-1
CASSPPSSFGEQFF
TGTGCCAGCTCACCACCTTCTAGTTTTGGAGAGCAGTTCTTC
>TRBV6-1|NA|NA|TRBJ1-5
CASDNKHSNQPQHF
TGTGCCAGCGATAACAAACATAGCAATCAGCCCCAGCATTTT
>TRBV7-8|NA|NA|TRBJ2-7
CASSFAGEQYF
TGTGCCAGCAGCTTCGCAGGCGAGCAGTACTTC
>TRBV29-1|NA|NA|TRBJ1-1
CSVRGRDVEAFF
TGCAGCGTACGTGGCAGGGACGTGGAAGCTTTCTTT
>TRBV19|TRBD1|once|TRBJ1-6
CASKGQGDSPLHF
TGTGCCAGTAAAGGGCAGGGGGATTCACCCCTCCACTTT
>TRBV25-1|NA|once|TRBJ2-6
CASRPSGTGANVLTF
TGTGCCAGCAGGCCCAGTGGAACTGGGGCCAACGTCCTGACTTTC
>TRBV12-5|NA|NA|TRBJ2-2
CASGLVYTGELFF
TGTGCTAGTGGTTTGGTTTACACCGGGGAGCTGTTTTTT
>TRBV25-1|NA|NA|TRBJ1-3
CASSEWGRGTSGNTIYF
TGTGCCAGCAGTGAATGGGGCAGGGGAACTTCTGGAAACACCATATATTTT
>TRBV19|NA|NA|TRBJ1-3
CASSATVRSGNTIYF
TGTGCCAGTAGCGCGACAGTCCGCTCTGGAAACACCATATATTTT
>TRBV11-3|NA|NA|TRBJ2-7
CASSLRGSEQYF
TGTGCCAGCAGCCTAAGAGGAAGTGAGCAGTACTTC
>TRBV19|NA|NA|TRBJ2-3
CATDPLGGRTDTQYF
TGTGCCACCGATCCCCTTGGGGGGCGCACAGATACGCAGTATTTT
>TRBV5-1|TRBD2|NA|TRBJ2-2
CASSSSLAGVTGELFF
TGCGCCAGCAGCTCGTCCCTAGCGGGGGTTACCGGGGAGCTGTTTTTT
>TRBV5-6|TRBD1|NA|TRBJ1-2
CASSPGTGAYGYTF
TGTGCCAGCAGCCCCGGGACAGGGGCCTATGGCTACACCTTC
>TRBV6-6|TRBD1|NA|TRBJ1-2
CASATGTAYGYTF
TGTGCCAGCGCTACAGGGACAGCGTATGGCTACACCTTC
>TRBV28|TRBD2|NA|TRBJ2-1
CASSKARGLADEQFF
TGTGCCAGCAGCAAGGCGCGGGGACTAGCCGATGAGCAGTTCTTC
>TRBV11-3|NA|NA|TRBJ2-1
CASSLGRGVYHEQFF
TGTGCCAGCAGCTTAGGCAGGGGTGTTTACCATGAGCAGTTCTTC
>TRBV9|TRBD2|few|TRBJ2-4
CASSLAGAPGDIQYF
TGTGCCAGCAGCCTAGCGGGTGCGCCCGGGGACATTCAGTACTTC